The clone carrying this T cell receptor (beta chain) was observed a handful of times. Antigen specificity is unknown. The CDR3 is made up of 16 amino acids. The V and J ends lost 5 bases and 5 bases, in that order; junction bases with no gene match: 12. Germline V gene data show CDR1 as SGHRS and CDR2 as YFSETQ. The data were taken from a study of CD8+ T cells in alopecia areata. TCR sequencing used cDNA made by reverse transcription of extracted RNA. Using immunoSEQ multiplex PCR, the repertoire was profiled, and TCRdb retains in-frame clones only, with some absent. The repertoire holds some 150,000 clones, with about three fifths as singletons. PBMCs yielded sorted CD4+ and CD8+ T cells. Study-level results: It was less clear whether patients shared TCRs than it was in mice, possibly because of HLA.

The sequenced sample consisted of CD8+ T cells sorted from blood. The chain joins TRBV5-1 to TRBJ2-2; 7 bases align to TRBD2. The origin of this receptor is a human donor in good health. The DNA of the CDR3 is TGCGCCAGCAGACCCGGTCGCGGGAGCGGTACCGGGGAGCTGTTTTTT. This codes for CASRPGRGSGTGELFF.